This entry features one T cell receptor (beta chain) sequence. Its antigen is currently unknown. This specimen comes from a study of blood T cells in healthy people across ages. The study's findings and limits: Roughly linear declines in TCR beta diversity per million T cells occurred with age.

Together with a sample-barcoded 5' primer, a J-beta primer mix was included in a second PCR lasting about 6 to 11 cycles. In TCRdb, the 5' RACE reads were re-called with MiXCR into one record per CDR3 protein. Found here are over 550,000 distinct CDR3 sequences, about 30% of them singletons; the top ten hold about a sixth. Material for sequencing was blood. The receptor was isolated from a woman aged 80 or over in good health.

The chain's CDR3 is CASSLDTPGTEAFF. The CDR3 DNA sequence: TGTGCCAGCAGCCTGGACACCCCGGGCACTGAAGCTTTCTTT. V gene TRBV7-9 combines with J gene TRBJ1-1; a possible D gene is TRBD1 (5 bases). This CDR3 spans 14 amino acids. Germline loops: CDR1 SEHNR, CDR2 FQNEAQ (reference sequence). With 5 bases removed from V and 4 bases from J, the gap between germline ends came to 14 bases.